This TCR beta chain was sequenced for a study of Ad26.COV2.S vaccination and SARS-CoV-2 variants. Method: immunoSEQ multiplex PCR; TCRdb's copy keeps in-frame clones and lacks some. Counted here are hundreds of thousands of clones, about 85% occurring once; the ten biggest clones make up about 3.3%. Germline values: CDR1 SNHLY, CDR2 FYNNEI. Germline trimming cut 6 bases from V and 1 base from J; bases unmatched to any gene: 8. The CDR3 runs 15 residues. Study results and caveats: Spike-specific TCR breadth was greater after Ad26.COV2.S than placebo. TCR breadth and depth estimates may have understated total T cell responses. Reported post-vaccination CD8+ and CD4+ T cell responses to spike showed substantial breadth.

Treatment described: 15 to 20 received Ad26.COV2.S at low or high dose, single or two shots; roughly 5 received placebo; per-sample allocation not given. At day 63 after the first vaccine or placebo injection, samples were drawn. Cohort 1b enrolled adults aged 18-55 years in Boston. Concerning this clone: The target antigen is unknown.

The sequences come from peripheral blood, collected in a trial of Ad26.COV2.S vaccine versus placebo. The sequence was obtained from a person between 18 and 59 years old who received the Ad26.COV2.S COVID-19 vaccine or a placebo. This chain uses TRBV2 with TRBJ1-1, with 7 bases that match TRBD1. DNA of the CDR3: TGTGCCAGCAGCGACCTGGACAGGAGGAACACTGAAGCTTTCTTT. Amino acids: CASSDLDRRNTEAFF. Full variable domain (outside the CDR3, taken from reference TRBV2 and TRBJ1-1): EPEVTQTPSHQVTQMGQEVILRCVPISNHLYFYWYRQILGQKVEFLVSFYNNEISEKSEIFDDQFSVERPDGSNFTLKIRSTKLEDSAMYFCASSDLDRRNTEAFFGQGTRLTVV.